This T cell receptor beta chain was identified during a study of cytomegalovirus exposure and HLA in healthy donors (dated by TCRdb to 2016 to 2017). At the level of the whole study: According to an earlier analysis of 550 to 700 of the donors, some 180 million T cells yielded some 110 million unique TCR beta sequences and about 300 Gb of sequence data. An early release that covered about 600 HLA-typed donors contained approximately 300 gigabases of sequencing data and about 93 million unique TCR sequences. Of the 350 to 400 genotyped donors, about 80% fell in the genetic ancestry cluster associated with self-reported Caucasian donors. The study aimed to test whether cataloging public T cell receptors could reveal signatures of past pathogen exposure. The T cell repertoires of some 700 subjects were profiled by immunosequencing and related to cytomegalovirus serostatus. In addition to the first cohort of 500 to 850 subjects, a separate validation cohort of around 110 different subjects was used. To predict cytomegalovirus infection status, the study brought together high-throughput TCR immunosequencing, statistical association of individual TCRs with disease status, and machine learning. To study patterns of TCR occurrence, a later analysis re-analyzed previously published TCR beta repertoires from 666 donors and added high-resolution HLA genotyping. In the later analysis, no new phenotypic data were used to find candidate immune exposures; instead, reliance was placed on TCR beta sequences and their occurrence across donors. To decide whether each TCR beta V gene segment behaved as functional or pseudogenic, an earlier analysis of over 500 of the donors relied on high-throughput TCR beta sequencing. Donor age, sex, ethnicity and CMV serostatus were compiled together with the repertoire data. A later genetic analysis used genome-wide SNP genotypes for about 60% of the roughly 700 donors, treating that subset as a discovery cohort. All discovery cohort repertoires had been generated using a single sequencing platform. HLA typing included class I and class II loci at four-digit resolution. Typing coverage differed by locus: A, B, C, DRB1 and DQB1 were typed in about 620-630 donors, DQA1 in roughly 500, DPA1 in 606, and DPB1 in roughly 450. Five DR-DQ haplotypes were treated as single units for association and clustering because of strong linkage in the cohort. Across around 400 genotyped donors of the cohort, an average of 235,054 unique TCR beta nucleotide sequences per donor were sequenced, and 15% to 20% of those sequences were non-productive.

Library creation used the immunoSEQ multiplex PCR assay. A mixture of 60 forward primers for TCR Vbeta segments and 13 reverse primers for TCR Jbeta segments was used in the multiplex PCR. Amplification of the CDR3 region of rearranged TCR beta genes was performed with a multiplex PCR assay on genomic DNA. The amplified TCR beta libraries were sequenced on the Illumina HiSeq System as 87-base-pair reads. On the study's bioinformatics: In a later analysis, tens of millions of unique TCR beta chains were counted across the roughly 610 repertoires, and about 10 million of these chains were shared by at least two donors. Raw reads were error-corrected and collapsed into unique sequences with a nearest-neighbor algorithm that merged closely related sequences to remove PCR and sequencing errors. CDR3 sequences were aligned to IMGT reference sequences to assign V, D and J gene segments. For a sequence to be retained, at least a six-nucleotide match to both a V gene segment and a J gene segment was required. A rearrangement counted as productive if the CDR3 had no stop codons and remained in frame with V and J, and every other rearrangement counted as non-productive. Following IMGT convention, CDR3 was defined as the stretch from the second conserved V-encoded cysteine to the conserved J-encoded phenylalanine. In an earlier analysis of around 640 of the donors, sequences lacking an unambiguous match to a single V gene segment were excluded. An earlier analysis of under 750 of the donors called V segments functional above 56.7% productive rearrangements and segregating when the between-donor standard deviation exceeded 5%. To diagnose cytomegalovirus status from the catalog of TCR beta chain sequences, a statistical classification framework was built. A later analysis assigned V and J genes by comparing TCR nucleotide sequences with IMGT/GENE-DB human TR gene sequences. In a later analysis, CDR3 sequences and most-parsimonious VDJ recombination scenarios were assigned using the TCRdist pipeline. In a later analysis, every TCR beta chain was defined by the combination of its CDR3 amino acid sequence and its V-gene family, and reads without a unique V-gene family were dropped. A later analysis removed 600 or so highly shared, low-generation-probability nucleotide sequences to deal with suspected cross-contamination and a sequencing artifact. In a later analysis, a clonal expansion index for each public chain was calculated from normalized within-repertoire ranks of inferred template counts. Generation probabilities in a later analysis came from a VDJ recombination model fitted to out-of-frame rearrangements, and those results were checked against IGoR. In a later analysis, TCR-TCR, TCR-HLA and TCR-CMV co-occurrence was scored with hypergeometric tests, and a repertoire-size bias correction was applied to TCR pairs. To estimate false discovery rates, a later analysis permuted the HLA or CMV assignments 20 times. In a later analysis, co-occurring TCRs were grouped using DBSCAN, with TCRdist sequence similarity added in when clustering inside HLA-allele-positive subsets. Co-occurrence clustering excluded repertoires with fewer than 30,000 or more than 120,000 public chains, plus five with anomalous nucleotide sharing. Entries here come from immuneACCESS through TCRdb and include only in-frame sequences with V and J called. Some clones fail to appear in such tables; in the studies checked, an unresolved V gene covers under half of the shortfall, and the cause of the remainder is unknown. The DNA gave D and trimming, while V, J and clone size come from that table. This sample is represented by about 100,000 clones; over 9.5% of them were singletons. About 5% of the sample rests with the top ten.

The cohort comprised 550 to 700 healthy bone marrow donors. At the time of sampling, all cohort members were nominally healthy, though unrecorded immune exposures were likely present. The donor was CMV seropositive and was included in the group of 250 to 300 seropositive cohort members. Every donor gave a peripheral blood sample, and the peripheral blood mononuclear cells from that sample were used for TCR beta sequencing. Genomic DNA was extracted from the blood cell samples with the Qiagen DNeasy Blood Extraction Kit. What the research found in general, with its limitations: A later analysis found that HLA-associated TCR beta chains were more clonally expanded and had lower generation probabilities than equally common non-associated chains. A total of around 150 TCR beta chains were listed by the study as associated with cytomegalovirus. The classifier was reported to diagnose cytomegalovirus status with high specificity and sensitivity in both the original cohort and the validation cohort. Correlated functional status among segregating V segments might reflect linkage disequilibrium, but an unknown experimental factor could not be ruled out. According to a later analysis, TCR association rates differed among HLA loci, with DRB1 alleles showing the most associated TCRs and HLA-C alleles showing the fewest. Immune exposure information for the cohort was limited to CMV serostatus. Across donors, most TCR sequences were observed very rarely, whereas some public TCRs were present in many individuals. In a later analysis, several top co-occurrence clusters were reported to appear linked to parvovirus B19, influenza, CMV and Epstein-Barr virus. A later genetic analysis associated a missense DCLRE1C variant with V-gene and J-gene trimming of TCR beta chains, and an independent cohort replicated the association. Assigning TCR associations to individual alleles was difficult when HLA alleles, especially DR and DQ, strongly co-occurred. In a later analysis, most CMV-associated TCR beta chains were found to appear HLA-restricted, with HLA associations seemingly driven largely by CMV exposure. In vitro tests confirmed that a few of the cytomegalovirus-associated TCR beta chains recognize cytomegalovirus antigens. In this cohort, only TCR beta chains were sequenced, and detectable features were limited by the absence of alpha or paired-chain data. In an earlier analysis of roughly 560 of the donors, most TCR beta V segments were observed in productive rearrangements about 87% or about 30% of the time, broadly matching IMGT annotations. According to the authors, the approach could potentially be generalized to other disease states and immunological phenotypes. A later genetic analysis reported fewer N-insertions in productive TCRs among donors in an Asian-associated ancestry cluster than the roughly 620-donor mean. HLA typing was unavailable for some donors at each locus, so association tests used only the typed subset. A group of highly shared sequence variants was considered likely to be a technical artifact of the sequencing pipeline. Sequencing depth was assumed to be roughly uniform across donors in the presence/absence analyses, though that assumption may not hold. A further reported finding was that TCR beta sequences accurately predicted the HLA-A and HLA-B alleles for most subjects in the first cohort. Over 15 rarely observed V segments, including chromosome 9 orphons, were excluded from the earlier analysis of almost 600 of the donors because counts were too low. In a later analysis, 16,951 TCR beta sequences were associated with specific HLA alleles at a false discovery rate of 0.05. Some IMGT-functional V segments, including TRBV6-2 and TRBV6-3, could not be told apart with the 87-base-pair reads, so those segments were excluded.

This clone has more than one count but fewer than ten. Its antigen remains undetermined. The input lacks base qualities; no much larger clone sits a single base away. Its CDR3 holds 15 amino acids, cysteine through phenylalanine. The entry retains the CDR3 DNA only, 45 bases that are in frame from base 1. This chain is built from TRBV1 and TRBJ1-2; the D call in the table, TRBD1, was not verified against the DNA. TRBV1 is flagged as a pseudogene. This clonotype was sampled from a man aged 35 to 55 in good health and CMV-seropositive. The specimen sequenced was PBMCs. CDR3 sequence: CTSSQDYRQIYGYTF. The sequenced DNA: TGCACCAGCAGCCAAGATTACAGGCAGATCTATGGCTACACCTTC.